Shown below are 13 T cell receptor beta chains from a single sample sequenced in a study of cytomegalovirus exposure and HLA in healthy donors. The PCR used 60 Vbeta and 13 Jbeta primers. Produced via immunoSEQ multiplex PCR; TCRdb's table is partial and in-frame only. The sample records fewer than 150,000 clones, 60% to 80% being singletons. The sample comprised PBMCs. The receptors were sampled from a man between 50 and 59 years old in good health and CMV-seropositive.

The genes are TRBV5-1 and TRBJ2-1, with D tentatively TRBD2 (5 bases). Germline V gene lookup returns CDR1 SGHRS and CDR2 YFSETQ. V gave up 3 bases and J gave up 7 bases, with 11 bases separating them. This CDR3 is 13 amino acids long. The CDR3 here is CASSSTPGNEQFF. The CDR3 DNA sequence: TGCGCCAGCAGCTCGACCCCGGGGAATGAGCAGTTCTTC.

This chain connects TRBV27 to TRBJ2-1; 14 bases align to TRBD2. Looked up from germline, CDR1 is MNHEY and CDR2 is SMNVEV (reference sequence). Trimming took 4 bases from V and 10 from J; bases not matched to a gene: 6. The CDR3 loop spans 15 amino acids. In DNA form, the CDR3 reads TGTGCCAGCAGTTCGGGACTAGCGGGAGCTGGAGAGCAGTTCTTC. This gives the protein CASSSGLAGAGEQFF.

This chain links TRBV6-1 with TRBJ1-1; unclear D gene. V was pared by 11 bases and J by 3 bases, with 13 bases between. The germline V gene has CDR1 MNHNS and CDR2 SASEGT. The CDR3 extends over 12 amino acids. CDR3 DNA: TGTGCCCGAAAGGACTGGGACACTGAAGCTTTCTTT. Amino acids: CARKDWDTEAFF.

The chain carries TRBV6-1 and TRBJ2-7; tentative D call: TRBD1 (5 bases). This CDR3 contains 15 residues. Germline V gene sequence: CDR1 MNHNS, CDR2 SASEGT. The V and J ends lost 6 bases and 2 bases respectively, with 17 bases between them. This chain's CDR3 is CASRRGAPYPYEQYF. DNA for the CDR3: TGTGCCAGCAGACGTGGGGCCCCTTACCCCTACGAGCAGTACTTC.

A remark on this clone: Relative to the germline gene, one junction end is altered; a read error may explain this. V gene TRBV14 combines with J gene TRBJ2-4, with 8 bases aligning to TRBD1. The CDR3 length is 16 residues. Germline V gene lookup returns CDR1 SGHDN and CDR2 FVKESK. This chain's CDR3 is CATSRTGPIAKNSQYF. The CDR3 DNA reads TGTGCCACCTCGAGGACAGGGCCCATAGCCAAAAACAGTCAGTACTTC.

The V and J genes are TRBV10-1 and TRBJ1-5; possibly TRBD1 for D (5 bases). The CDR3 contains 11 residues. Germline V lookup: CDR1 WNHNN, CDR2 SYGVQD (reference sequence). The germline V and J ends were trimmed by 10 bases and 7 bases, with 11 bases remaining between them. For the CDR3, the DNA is TGCGCCATCCGGGGGAGCCAGCCCCAGCATTTT. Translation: CAIRGSQPQHF.

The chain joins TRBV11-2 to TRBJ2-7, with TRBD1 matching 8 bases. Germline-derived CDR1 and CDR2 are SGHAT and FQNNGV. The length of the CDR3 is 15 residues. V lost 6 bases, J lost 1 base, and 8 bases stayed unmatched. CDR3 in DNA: TGTGCCAGCAGGCAAACCGGGACAGGATCCTACGAGCAGTACTTC. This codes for CASRQTGTGSYEQYF.

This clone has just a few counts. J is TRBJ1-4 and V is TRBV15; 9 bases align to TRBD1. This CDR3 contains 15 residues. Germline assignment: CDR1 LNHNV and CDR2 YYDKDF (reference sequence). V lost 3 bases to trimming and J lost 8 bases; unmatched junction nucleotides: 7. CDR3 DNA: TGTGCCACCAGCAGCCCCGGGACAGGGCAAGAAAAACTGTTTTTT. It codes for CATSSPGTGQEKLFF.

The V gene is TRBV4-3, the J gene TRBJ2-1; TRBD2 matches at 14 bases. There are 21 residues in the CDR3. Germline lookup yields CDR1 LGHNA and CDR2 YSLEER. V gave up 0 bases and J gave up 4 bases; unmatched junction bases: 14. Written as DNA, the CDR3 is TGCGCCAGCAGCCAAGAAATTCTTTGGACTAGCGGGGGGCCGGATTACAATGAGCAGTTCTTC. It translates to CASSQEILWTSGGPDYNEQFF.

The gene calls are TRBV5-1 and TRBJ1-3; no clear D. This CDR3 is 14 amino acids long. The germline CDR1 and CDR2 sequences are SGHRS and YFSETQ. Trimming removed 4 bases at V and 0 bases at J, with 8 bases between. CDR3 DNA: TGCGCCAGCAGCGAGGGCCCCTCTGGAAACACCATATATTTT. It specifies CASSEGPSGNTIYF.

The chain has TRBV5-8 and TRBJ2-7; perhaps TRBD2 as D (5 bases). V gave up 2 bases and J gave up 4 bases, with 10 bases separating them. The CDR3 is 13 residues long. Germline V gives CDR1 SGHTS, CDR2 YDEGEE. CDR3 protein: CASSLSGPYEQYF. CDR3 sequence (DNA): TGTGCCAGCAGCTTAAGCGGTCCATACGAGCAGTACTTC.

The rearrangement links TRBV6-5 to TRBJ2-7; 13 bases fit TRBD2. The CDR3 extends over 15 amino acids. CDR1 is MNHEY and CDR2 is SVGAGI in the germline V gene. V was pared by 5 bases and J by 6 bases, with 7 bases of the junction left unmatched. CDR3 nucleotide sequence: TGTGCCAGCAGTCCGCCGGGACTAGCGGGGCGCGAGCAGTACTTC. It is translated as CASSPPGLAGREQYF.

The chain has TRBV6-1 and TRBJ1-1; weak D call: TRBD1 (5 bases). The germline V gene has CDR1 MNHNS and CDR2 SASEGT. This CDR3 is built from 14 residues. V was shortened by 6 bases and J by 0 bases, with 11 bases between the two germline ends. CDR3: CASRQATMNTEAFF. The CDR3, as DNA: TGTGCCAGCAGACAGGCGACGATGAACACTGAAGCTTTCTTT.